The 11 T cell receptor beta chains reported below all come from one sample, sequenced in a study of blood T cell repertoires in COVID-19. Only in-frame clones appear in the TCRdb table, and some are missing; sequencing was by immunoSEQ multiplex PCR. The data show over 150,000 clones, roughly 87% seen once. The specimen sequenced was PBMCs or T cells enriched from blood (not recorded which). The receptors derive from a woman between 45 and 60 years old who had recovered from COVID-19.

V gene TRBV19 combines with J gene TRBJ2-7, with D uncertain. CDR3 length: 13 residues. Deletions cut 3 bases from V and 8 bases from J, with 14 bases between. Looked up from germline, CDR1 is LNHDA and CDR2 is SQIVND (reference sequence). Here the CDR3 reads CASSISIGSQQYF. CDR3 sequence (DNA): TGTGCCAGTAGTATCTCCATCGGTTCTCAGCAGTACTTC.

The chain carries TRBV7-5 and TRBJ2-7; the table's TRBD2 call for D was not verified on the DNA. TRBV7-5 is described as a pseudogene. The CDR3 covers 15 residues. CDR3 nucleotide sequence: TGTGCCAGAAGCACCCAAGAAGGAGGGTGGGGTTTATCAAGCTTC. It is translated as CARSTQEGGWGLSSF.

This sequence joins TRBV11-2 and TRBJ1-1; TRBD1 agrees at 8 bases. The trim removed 2 bases at V and 5 bases at J, leaving 10 bases unmatched. The germline V gene has CDR1 SGHAT and CDR2 FQNNGV. The CDR3 runs 16 residues. As DNA, the CDR3 is TGTGCCAGCAGCTTATCCGTTTCAGGGGGCTGGACTGAAGCTTTCTTT. Translated: CASSLSVSGGWTEAFF.

In this sample, this clone turned up once. CDR3 sequence reads: CASSPGTGKATNEKLFF. The CDR3 DNA reads as TGTGCCAGCAGCCCCGGGACAGGGAAAGCAACTAATGAAAAACTGTTTTTT. The rearrangement links TRBV11-2 to TRBJ1-4; TRBD1 matches at 9 bases. The CDR3 is 17 amino acids. Germline V gene data show CDR1 as SGHAT and CDR2 as FQNNGV. The ends lost 5 bases at V and 0 bases at J; junction bases unmatched: 7.

The chain is built from TRBV30 and TRBJ2-5, with TRBD1 as a possible D gene (5 bases). Germline V gene data show CDR1 as GTSNPN and CDR2 as SVGIG (reference sequence). Trimming stripped 1 base from V and 2 bases from J, with 8 bases between. The CDR3 has 13 amino acids. CDR3 nucleotide sequence: TGTGCCTGGAGTGGCAGGGCTCAAGAGACCCAGTACTTC. Translation gives CAWSGRAQETQYF.

V and J are TRBV7-9 and TRBJ1-1; TRBD1 matches at 8 bases. Germline CDR1 and CDR2: SEHNR and FQNEAQ (reference sequence). The V and J ends lost 4 bases and 3 bases, in that order; junction bases with no gene match: 7. The CDR3 contains 15 residues. The CDR3 sequence is CASSSGQGPHTEAFF. The CDR3 coding sequence is TGTGCCAGCAGCTCCGGACAGGGCCCACACACTGAAGCTTTCTTT.

V is TRBV6-2 or TRBV6-3 and J is TRBJ2-7, with a tentative D call TRBD1 (5 bases). With 3 bases removed from V and 4 bases from J, the gap between germline ends came to 7 bases. CDR3 length: 12 residues. Germline V gene lookup returns CDR1 MNHEY and CDR2 SVGEGT. In DNA, the CDR3 is TGTGCCAGCAGTTATGACAGATACGAGCAGTACTTC. Residues: CASSYDRYEQYF.

The chain has TRBV6-5 and TRBJ2-5, with a possible D match to TRBD1 (6 bases). V was clipped by 6 bases and J by 3 bases, with 11 bases between them. Germline V gives CDR1 MNHEY, CDR2 SVGAGI. This CDR3 spans 13 amino acids. Here the CDR3 reads CASRAGVKETQYF. CDR3 in DNA: TGTGCCAGCAGGGCAGGGGTAAAAGAGACCCAGTACTTC.

The chain employs TRBV19 and TRBJ1-1, with D unresolved. The CDR3 length is 15 residues. Germline CDR1 is LNHDA and CDR2 is SQIVND (reference sequence). The V end was cut by 7 bases, the J end by 0 bases, with 15 bases between. CDR3 in amino acids: CASKSGVIMNTEAFF. CDR3 in DNA: TGTGCCAGTAAAAGCGGAGTAATCATGAACACTGAAGCTTTCTTT.

V is TRBV5-1 and J is TRBJ2-1; TRBD2 matches 10 bases. The germline CDR1 and CDR2 sequences are SGHRS and YFSETQ. With V trimmed by 5 bases and J by 7 bases, 6 bases remained unmatched. This CDR3 comprises 14 residues. Written as DNA, the CDR3 is TGCGCCAGCAGTTCGTCTAGCGGGAGTAATGAGCAGTTCTTC. Encoded protein: CASSSSSGSNEQFF.

The rearrangement joins TRBV2 to TRBJ1-2; D unclear. Trimming took 7 bases from V and 1 from J, leaving 10 bases between them. Germline V lookup: CDR1 SNHLY, CDR2 FYNNEI. The CDR3 has 13 residues. The CDR3 spells CASNPGFNYGYTF. In DNA form, the CDR3 reads TGTGCCAGCAATCCGGGATTTAACTATGGCTACACCTTC.